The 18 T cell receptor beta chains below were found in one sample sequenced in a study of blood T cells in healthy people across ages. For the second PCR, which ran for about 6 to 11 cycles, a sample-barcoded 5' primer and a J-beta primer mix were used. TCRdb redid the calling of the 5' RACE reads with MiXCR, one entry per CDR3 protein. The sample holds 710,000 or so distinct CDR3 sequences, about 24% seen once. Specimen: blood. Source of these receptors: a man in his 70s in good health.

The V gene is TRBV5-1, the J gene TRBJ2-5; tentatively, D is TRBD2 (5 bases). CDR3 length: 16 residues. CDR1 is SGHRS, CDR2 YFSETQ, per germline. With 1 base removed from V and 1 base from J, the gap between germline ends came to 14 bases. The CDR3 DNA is TGCGCCAGCAGCTTGTTAGGATTGAGGGCCCAAGAGACCCAGTACTTC. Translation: CASSLLGLRAQETQYF.

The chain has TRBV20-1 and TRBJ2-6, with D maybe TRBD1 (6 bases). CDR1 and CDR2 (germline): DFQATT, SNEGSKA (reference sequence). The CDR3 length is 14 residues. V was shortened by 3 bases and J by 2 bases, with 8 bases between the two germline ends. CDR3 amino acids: CSASNRAGANVLTF. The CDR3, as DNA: TGCAGTGCTAGTAACAGGGCTGGGGCCAACGTCCTGACTTTC.

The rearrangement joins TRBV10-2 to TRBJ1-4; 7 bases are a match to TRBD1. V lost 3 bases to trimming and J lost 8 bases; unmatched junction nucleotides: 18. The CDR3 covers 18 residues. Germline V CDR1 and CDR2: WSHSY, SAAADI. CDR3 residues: CASSEFRGRGGIGEKLFF. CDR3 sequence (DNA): TGCGCCAGCAGTGAATTCAGGGGCAGAGGGGGCATTGGAGAAAAACTGTTTTTT.

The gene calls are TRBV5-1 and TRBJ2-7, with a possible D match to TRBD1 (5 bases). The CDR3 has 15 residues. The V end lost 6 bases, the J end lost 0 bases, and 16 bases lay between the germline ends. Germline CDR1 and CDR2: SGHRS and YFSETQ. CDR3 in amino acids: CASNHLDNGSYEQYF. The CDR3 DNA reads TGCGCCAGCAACCACCTGGACAACGGCTCCTACGAGCAGTACTTC.

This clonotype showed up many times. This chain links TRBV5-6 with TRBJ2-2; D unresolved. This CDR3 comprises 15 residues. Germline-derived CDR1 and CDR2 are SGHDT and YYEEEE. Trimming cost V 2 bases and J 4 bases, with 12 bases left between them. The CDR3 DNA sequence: TGTGCCAGCAGCTTTTCGCGGCGTCCCACCGGGGAGCTGTTTTTT. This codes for CASSFSRRPTGELFF.

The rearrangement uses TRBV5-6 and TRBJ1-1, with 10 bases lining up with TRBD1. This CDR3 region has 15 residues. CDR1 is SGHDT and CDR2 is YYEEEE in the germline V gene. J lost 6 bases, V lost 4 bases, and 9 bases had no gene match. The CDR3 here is CASSAAGQGDAEAFF. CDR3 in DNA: TGTGCCAGCAGCGCAGCTGGACAGGGGGACGCTGAAGCTTTCTTT.

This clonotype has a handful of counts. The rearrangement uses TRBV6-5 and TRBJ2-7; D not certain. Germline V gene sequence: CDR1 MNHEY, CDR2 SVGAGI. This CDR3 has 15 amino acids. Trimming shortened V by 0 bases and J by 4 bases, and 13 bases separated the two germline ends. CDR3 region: CASSYSSSPGYEQYV. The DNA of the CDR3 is TGTGCCAGCAGTTACTCGAGTTCTCCCGGATACGAGCAGTACGTC.

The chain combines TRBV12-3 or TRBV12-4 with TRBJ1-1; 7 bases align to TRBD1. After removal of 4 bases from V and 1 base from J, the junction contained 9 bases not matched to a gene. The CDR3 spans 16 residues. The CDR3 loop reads CASSSRAGTENTEAFF. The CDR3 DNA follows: TGTGCCAGCAGTTCCAGAGCCGGGACAGAGAACACTGAAGCTTTCTTT.

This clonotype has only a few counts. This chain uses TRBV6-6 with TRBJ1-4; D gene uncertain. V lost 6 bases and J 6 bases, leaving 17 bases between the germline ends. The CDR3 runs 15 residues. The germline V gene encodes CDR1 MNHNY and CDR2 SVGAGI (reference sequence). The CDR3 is CASSPQRPSDEKLFF. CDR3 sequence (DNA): TGTGCCAGCAGCCCCCAGCGGCCCTCCGATGAAAAACTGTTTTTT.

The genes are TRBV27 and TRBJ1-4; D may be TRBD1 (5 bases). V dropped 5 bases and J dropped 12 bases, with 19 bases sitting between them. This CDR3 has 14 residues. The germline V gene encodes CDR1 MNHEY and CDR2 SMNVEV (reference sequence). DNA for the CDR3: TGTGCCAGCAGTCGGATTGGCGCCCGGGGGGAACTGTTTTTT. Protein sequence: CASSRIGARGELFF.

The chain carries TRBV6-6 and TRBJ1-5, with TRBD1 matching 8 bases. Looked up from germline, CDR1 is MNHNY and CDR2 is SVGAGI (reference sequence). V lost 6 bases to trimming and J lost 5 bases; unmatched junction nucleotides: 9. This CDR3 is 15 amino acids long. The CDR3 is CASSDPTGADQPQHF. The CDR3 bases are TGTGCCAGCAGCGACCCGACAGGGGCGGATCAGCCCCAGCATTTT.

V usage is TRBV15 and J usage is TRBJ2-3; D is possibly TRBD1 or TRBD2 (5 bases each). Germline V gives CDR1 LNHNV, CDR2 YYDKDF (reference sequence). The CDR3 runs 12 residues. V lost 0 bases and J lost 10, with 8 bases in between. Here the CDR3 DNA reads TGTGCCACCAGCAGAGACGGGGCAGCGCAGTATTTT. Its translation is CATSRDGAAQYF.

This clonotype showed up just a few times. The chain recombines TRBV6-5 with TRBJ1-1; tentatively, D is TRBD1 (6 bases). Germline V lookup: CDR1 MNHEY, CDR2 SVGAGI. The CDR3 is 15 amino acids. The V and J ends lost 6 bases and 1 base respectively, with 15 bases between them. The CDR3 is CASRRPGQTNTEAFF. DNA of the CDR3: TGTGCCAGCAGGCGTCCGGGACAAACGAACACTGAAGCTTTCTTT.

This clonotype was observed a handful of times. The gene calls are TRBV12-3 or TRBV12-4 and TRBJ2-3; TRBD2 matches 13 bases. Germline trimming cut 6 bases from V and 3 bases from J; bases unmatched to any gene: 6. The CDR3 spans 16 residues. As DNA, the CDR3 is TGTGCCAGCAGATCTACACTAGCGGGGGGGACAGATACGCAGTATTTT. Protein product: CASRSTLAGGTDTQYF.

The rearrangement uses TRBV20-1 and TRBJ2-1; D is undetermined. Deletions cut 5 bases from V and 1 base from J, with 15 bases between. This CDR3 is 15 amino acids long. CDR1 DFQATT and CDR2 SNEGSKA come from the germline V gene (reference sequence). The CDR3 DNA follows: TGCAGTGCTCCCCGGCCCGGCCCTTCCTACAATGAGCAGTTCTTC. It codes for CSAPRPGPSYNEQFF.

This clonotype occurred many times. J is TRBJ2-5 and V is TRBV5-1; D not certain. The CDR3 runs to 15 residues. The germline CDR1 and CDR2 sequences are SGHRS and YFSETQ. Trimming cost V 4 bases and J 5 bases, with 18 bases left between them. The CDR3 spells CASSPLDRLGETQYF. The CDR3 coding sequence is TGCGCCAGCAGCCCTCTGGACCGACTGGGCGAGACCCAGTACTTC.

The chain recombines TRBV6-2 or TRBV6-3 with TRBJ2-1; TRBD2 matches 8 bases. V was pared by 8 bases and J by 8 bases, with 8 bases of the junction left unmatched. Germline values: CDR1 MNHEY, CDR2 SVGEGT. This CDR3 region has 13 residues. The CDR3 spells CASVNSGKYEQFF. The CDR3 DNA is TGTGCCAGCGTCAATAGCGGGAAATATGAGCAGTTCTTC.

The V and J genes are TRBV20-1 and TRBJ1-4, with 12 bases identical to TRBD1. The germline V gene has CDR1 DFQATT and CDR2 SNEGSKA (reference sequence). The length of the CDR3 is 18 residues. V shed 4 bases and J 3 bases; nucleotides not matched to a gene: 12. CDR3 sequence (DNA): TGCAGTGCTACGGGACAGGGGGCGCACAGGCCGGCTAATGAAAAACTGTTTTTT. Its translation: CSATGQGAHRPANEKLFF.